The rows below give T cell receptor beta chains drawn from one sample of a study of T cell responses to AZD1222 COVID-19 vaccine. Data came from immunoSEQ multiplex PCR; TCRdb stores just in-frame clones and leaves some out. The data show about 60,000 clones, with around 85% seen just once and around 20% held by the top ten. Source: peripheral blood, taken on day 0 of MenACWY control vaccination. The receptors derive from an adult in good health. CDR3s include the opening cysteine and the closing phenylalanine or tryptophan. The D gene is left open where the match is weak. Clone size is shown for a subset of rows, as once, few, many or a class of expanded clone.

CDR3aa: CASSLDLGPYEQYF
CDR3nt: TGTGCCAGCAGCTTAGATCTGGGACCCTACGAGCAGTACTTC
v_gene: TRBV7-9
j_gene: TRBJ2-7
abundance: few
d_gene: NA

CDR3aa: CAWRRTSGSSYNEQFF
CDR3nt: TGTGCCTGGAGACGGACTAGCGGGAGCTCCTACAATGAGCAGTTCTTC
v_gene: TRBV30
j_gene: TRBJ2-1
abundance: NA
d_gene: TRBD2

CDR3aa: CASSLEARDTGELFF
CDR3nt: TGCGCCAGCAGCTTGGAAGCTCGGGACACCGGGGAGCTGTTTTTT
v_gene: TRBV5-1
j_gene: TRBJ2-2
abundance: NA
d_gene: NA

CDR3aa: CASSLDAGNSPLHF
CDR3nt: TGTGCCAGCAGCTTGGACGCGGGTAATTCACCCCTCCACTTT
v_gene: TRBV5-4
j_gene: TRBJ1-6
abundance: NA
d_gene: NA

CDR3aa: CASSGGKNQPQHF
CDR3nt: TGTGCCAGCAGCGGCGGGAAGAATCAGCCCCAGCATTTT
v_gene: TRBV5-4
j_gene: TRBJ1-5
abundance: NA
d_gene: NA

CDR3aa: CASSLGAVDTEAFF
CDR3nt: TGTGCCAGCAGCTTAGGGGCCGTGGACACTGAAGCTTTCTTT
v_gene: TRBV7-9
j_gene: TRBJ1-1
abundance: once
d_gene: NA

CDR3aa: CASSPGSYHEQFF
CDR3nt: TGCGCCAGCAGTCCTGGATCTTACCATGAGCAGTTCTTC
v_gene: TRBV5-1
j_gene: TRBJ2-1
abundance: NA
d_gene: NA

CDR3aa: CASSRVQGSSYEQYF
CDR3nt: TGTGCCAGCAGCCGAGTACAGGGATCCTCCTACGAGCAGTACTTC
v_gene: TRBV4-2
j_gene: TRBJ2-7
abundance: medium-sized
d_gene: NA

CDR3aa: CASSYSGREGGYTF
CDR3nt: TGTGCCAGCAGTTACTCCGGCAGGGAGGGTGGCTACACCTTC
v_gene: TRBV6-6
j_gene: TRBJ1-2
abundance: NA
d_gene: NA

CDR3aa: CASRPPGRSYGYTF
CDR3nt: TGTGCCAGCAGGCCCCCGGGCAGGAGTTATGGCTACACCTTC
v_gene: TRBV27
j_gene: TRBJ1-2
abundance: NA
d_gene: NA

CDR3aa: CASKDPGNNQPQHF
CDR3nt: TGTGCCAGTAAAGACCCCGGGAACAATCAGCCCCAGCATTTT
v_gene: TRBV19
j_gene: TRBJ1-5
abundance: NA
d_gene: NA

CDR3aa: CASSQGLAGGISTDTQYF
CDR3nt: TGTGCCAGCAGCCAAGGACTAGCGGGAGGGATAAGCACAGATACGCAGTATTTT
v_gene: TRBV7-2
j_gene: TRBJ2-3
abundance: NA
d_gene: TRBD2

CDR3aa: CASSYSAGTYGYTF
CDR3nt: TGTGCCAGCAGTTACTCGGCAGGGACTTATGGCTACACCTTC
v_gene: TRBV6-5
j_gene: TRBJ1-2
abundance: NA
d_gene: NA

CDR3aa: CASSFQRVKYF
CDR3nt: TGTGCCAGCAGCTTTCAGCGGGTGAAGTACTTC
v_gene: TRBV7-9
j_gene: TRBJ2-7
abundance: NA
d_gene: NA

CDR3aa: CASSLGRTPYEQYF
CDR3nt: TGTGCCAGCAGCTTAGGTAGGACGCCCTACGAGCAGTACTTC
v_gene: TRBV11-2
j_gene: TRBJ2-7
abundance: NA
d_gene: NA

CDR3aa: CASSPTGREEQFF
CDR3nt: TGTGCCAGCAGCCCAACAGGGCGGGAGGAGCAGTTCTTC
v_gene: TRBV6-5
j_gene: TRBJ2-1
abundance: NA
d_gene: NA

CDR3aa: CASSVNRASTGELFF
CDR3nt: TGTGCCAGCAGTGTAAACAGGGCGTCCACCGGGGAGCTGTTTTTT
v_gene: TRBV2
j_gene: TRBJ2-2
abundance: NA
d_gene: NA

CDR3aa: CASSATGSGNSPLHF
CDR3nt: TGTGCCAGTAGTGCCACAGGGTCGGGGAATTCACCCCTCCACTTT
v_gene: TRBV19
j_gene: TRBJ1-6
abundance: NA
d_gene: NA

CDR3aa: CASSPLAQAGEKLFF
CDR3nt: TGCGCCAGCAGCCCCTTAGCCCAGGCGGGGGAAAAACTGTTTTTT
v_gene: TRBV5-1
j_gene: TRBJ1-4
abundance: NA
d_gene: NA

CDR3aa: CASSPLAGARADTQYF
CDR3nt: TGTGCCAGCAGCCCCCTAGCGGGAGCGAGGGCAGATACGCAGTATTTT
v_gene: TRBV7-2
j_gene: TRBJ2-3
abundance: NA
d_gene: TRBD2

CDR3aa: CASSYPTPWDTGELFF
CDR3nt: TGTGCCAGCAGCTACCCAACCCCTTGGGACACCGGGGAGCTGTTTTTT
v_gene: TRBV13
j_gene: TRBJ2-2
abundance: few
d_gene: NA

CDR3aa: CASSSHRATYEQYF
CDR3nt: TGTGCCAGCAGTTCCCACAGGGCGACCTACGAGCAGTACTTC
v_gene: TRBV6-5
j_gene: TRBJ2-7
abundance: NA
d_gene: NA

CDR3aa: CASSIGGLAGENIQYF
CDR3nt: TGTGCCAGTAGTATAGGAGGGCTAGCGGGAGAGAACATTCAGTACTTC
v_gene: TRBV19
j_gene: TRBJ2-4
abundance: NA
d_gene: TRBD2

CDR3aa: CASSQRVNTGELFF
CDR3nt: TGTGCCAGCAGCCAACGGGTGAACACCGGGGAGCTGTTTTTT
v_gene: TRBV4-2
j_gene: TRBJ2-2
abundance: NA
d_gene: NA

CDR3aa: CASSLAGQGRVHF
CDR3nt: TGTGCCAGCAGCTTGGCCGGACAGGGTCGTGTCCACTTT
v_gene: TRBV5-6
j_gene: TRBJ1-6
abundance: NA
d_gene: TRBD1

CDR3aa: CAWSRTGNNQPQHF
CDR3nt: TGTGCCTGGAGCCGGACGGGGAACAATCAGCCCCAGCATTTT
v_gene: TRBV30
j_gene: TRBJ1-5
abundance: NA
d_gene: NA

CDR3aa: CASSLGGRNTEAFF
CDR3nt: TGTGCCAGCAGCTTAGGGGGGAGAAACACTGAAGCTTTCTTT
v_gene: TRBV7-9
j_gene: TRBJ1-1
abundance: NA
d_gene: NA

CDR3aa: CASSSSSGTYF
CDR3nt: TGTGCCAGCAGCTCATCTAGCGGGACTTACTTC
v_gene: TRBV7-9
j_gene: TRBJ2-7
abundance: many
d_gene: TRBD2

CDR3aa: CATSDFPHNEQFF
CDR3nt: TGTGCCACCAGTGACTTTCCACACAATGAGCAGTTCTTC
v_gene: TRBV24-1
j_gene: TRBJ2-1
abundance: NA
d_gene: NA

CDR3aa: CAWSWGAQASGYTF
CDR3nt: TGTGCCTGGAGTTGGGGGGCCCAGGCTAGTGGCTACACCTTC
v_gene: TRBV30
j_gene: TRBJ1-2
abundance: few
d_gene: NA

CDR3aa: CASSDNTDTQYF
CDR3nt: TGTGCCAGCAGTGACAACACAGATACGCAGTATTTT
v_gene: TRBV6-1
j_gene: TRBJ2-3
abundance: NA
d_gene: NA

CDR3aa: CASSLASGRGGQPQHF
CDR3nt: TGTGCCAGCAGCCTCGCTTCGGGGAGGGGAGGTCAGCCCCAGCATTTT
v_gene: TRBV7-2
j_gene: TRBJ1-5
abundance: NA
d_gene: NA

CDR3aa: CASSQAWGGSSYEQYF
CDR3nt: TGTGCCAGCAGCCAAGCCTGGGGAGGGTCTTCCTACGAGCAGTACTTC
v_gene: TRBV3-1/TRBV3-2
j_gene: TRBJ2-7
abundance: NA
d_gene: TRBD2

CDR3aa: CASCLRGGREQYF
CDR3nt: TGTGCCAGCTGTTTACGGGGGGGCCGCGAGCAGTACTTC
v_gene: TRBV28
j_gene: TRBJ2-7
abundance: few
d_gene: TRBD2

CDR3aa: CASSDSTGRDPISGANVLTF
CDR3nt: TGTGCCAGCAGTGACTCGACGGGAAGGGACCCTATCTCTGGGGCCAACGTCCTGACTTTC
v_gene: TRBV6-4
j_gene: TRBJ2-6
abundance: NA
d_gene: NA

CDR3aa: CASSLGVGQRRDGYTF
CDR3nt: TGTGCCAGCAGCTTAGGGGTCGGACAAAGGAGGGATGGCTACACCTTC
v_gene: TRBV7-2
j_gene: TRBJ1-2
abundance: NA
d_gene: NA

CDR3aa: CASSPGIAGGPDEQYF
CDR3nt: TGTGCCAGCAGCCCCGGGATAGCGGGAGGGCCGGACGAGCAGTACTTC
v_gene: TRBV5-4
j_gene: TRBJ2-7
abundance: NA
d_gene: TRBD2

CDR3aa: CASSPSGGTGTEAFF
CDR3nt: TGTGCCAGCTCACCTTCAGGGGGTACCGGGACTGAAGCTTTCTTT
v_gene: TRBV18
j_gene: TRBJ1-1
abundance: NA
d_gene: TRBD1

CDR3aa: CASSRGQGTEAFF
CDR3nt: TGTGCCAGCAGCCGGGGACAGGGGACTGAAGCTTTCTTT
v_gene: TRBV7-9
j_gene: TRBJ1-1
abundance: NA
d_gene: TRBD1

CDR3aa: CASRRGELAGVGLGTDTQYF
CDR3nt: NA
v_gene: TRBV21-1
j_gene: TRBJ2-3
abundance: NA
d_gene: NA

CDR3aa: CASGDYLNTEAFF
CDR3nt: TGTGCCAGTGGGGATTATTTGAACACTGAAGCTTTCTTT
v_gene: TRBV2
j_gene: TRBJ1-1
abundance: NA
d_gene: NA

CDR3aa: CASSQAGTQAREQFF
CDR3nt: TGTGCCAGCTCACAGGCCGGGACCCAGGCTAGGGAGCAGTTCTTC
v_gene: TRBV18
j_gene: TRBJ2-1
abundance: NA
d_gene: NA

CDR3aa: CASSSLAGAPGSTKTQYF
CDR3nt: TGTGCCAGCAGCAGCCTAGCGGGAGCCCCGGGTTCGACAAAGACCCAGTACTTC
v_gene: TRBV7-8
j_gene: TRBJ2-5
abundance: few
d_gene: TRBD2

CDR3aa: CSVDRGNTIYF
CDR3nt: TGCAGCGTGGACAGGGGAAACACCATATATTTT
v_gene: TRBV29-1
j_gene: TRBJ1-3
abundance: NA
d_gene: TRBD1

CDR3aa: CASRFGGVNQPQHF
CDR3nt: TGTGCCAGCAGATTCGGGGGGGTAAATCAGCCCCAGCATTTT
v_gene: TRBV2
j_gene: TRBJ1-5
abundance: once
d_gene: NA

CDR3aa: CASSVGQGEAFF
CDR3nt: TGTGCCAGCAGCGTTGGACAGGGCGAAGCTTTCTTT
v_gene: TRBV11-2
j_gene: TRBJ1-1
abundance: NA
d_gene: TRBD1

CDR3aa: CASIQGGARTEAFF
CDR3nt: TGTGCCAGTATCCAAGGGGGGGCGCGAACTGAAGCTTTCTTT
v_gene: TRBV19
j_gene: TRBJ1-1
abundance: few
d_gene: NA

CDR3aa: CASSLSVEQFF
CDR3nt: TGTGCCAGCAGTTTATCTGTTGAGCAGTTCTTC
v_gene: TRBV28
j_gene: TRBJ2-1
abundance: NA
d_gene: NA

CDR3aa: CASSFGQGGANEQFF
CDR3nt: TGTGCCAGCAGTTTCGGACAGGGAGGTGCAAATGAGCAGTTCTTC
v_gene: TRBV27
j_gene: TRBJ2-1
abundance: NA
d_gene: TRBD1

CDR3aa: CASGAGDGYTF
CDR3nt: TGCGCCAGCGGGGCGGGGGATGGCTACACCTTC
v_gene: TRBV10-2
j_gene: TRBJ1-2
abundance: NA
d_gene: NA

CDR3aa: CASSLKGGTKNIQYF
CDR3nt: TGCGCCAGCAGCTTGAAAGGGGGTACCAAAAACATTCAGTACTTC
v_gene: TRBV5-1
j_gene: TRBJ2-4
abundance: NA
d_gene: NA

CDR3aa: CASSSPWLGGIQYF
CDR3nt: TGTGCCAGCAGCTCGCCTTGGTTGGGGGGGATTCAGTACTTC
v_gene: TRBV7-2
j_gene: TRBJ2-4
abundance: NA
d_gene: TRBD2

CDR3aa: CASSLATEEETQYF
CDR3nt: TGTGCCAGCAGCTTAGCAACAGAAGAAGAGACCCAGTACTTC
v_gene: TRBV7-6
j_gene: TRBJ2-5
abundance: NA
d_gene: NA

CDR3aa: CASSPLKETQYF
CDR3nt: TGTGCCAGCTCACCCCTAAAGGAGACCCAGTACTTC
v_gene: TRBV18
j_gene: TRBJ2-5
abundance: NA
d_gene: NA

CDR3aa: CASSLGQGGEQYF
CDR3nt: TGCGCCAGCAGCTTGGGACAGGGAGGCGAGCAGTACTTC
v_gene: TRBV5-1
j_gene: TRBJ2-7
abundance: few
d_gene: NA

CDR3aa: CASTVPGAGGRSYEQYF
CDR3nt: TGTGCCAGCACGGTCCCGGGGGCGGGAGGGCGCTCCTACGAGCAGTACTTC
v_gene: TRBV28
j_gene: TRBJ2-7
abundance: NA
d_gene: TRBD2

CDR3aa: CASSLQRSRGHNYGYTF
CDR3nt: TGTGCCAGCAGCCTCCAGAGGTCCCGGGGGCATAACTATGGCTACACCTTC
v_gene: TRBV3-1/TRBV3-2
j_gene: TRBJ1-2
abundance: NA
d_gene: NA